This TCR beta chain stems from a study of blood T cell repertoires in COVID-19. The wider study: Researchers got acute and convalescent COVID-19 samples from the United States, Italy and Spain. Nucleic acid was either cDNA or gDNA, and it came from T cells, B-cell-depleted T cells, or PBMCs.

On this clone: Compared with germline, one end of the junction differs, possibly owing to a read error.

In the authors' methods: Reference gene primer amplification in the assay estimated nucleated cell counts. TCRdb keeps only in-frame clones here, not all; method: immunoSEQ multiplex PCR. V and J calls plus clone size are reproduced from that table; the DNA served to infer D and trimming. This table has 95,000 to 100,000 clones, roughly 78% appearing once. This CDR3 comprises 15 residues. Looked up from germline, CDR1 is SGHRS and CDR2 is YFSETQ. The chain carries TRBV5-1 and TRBJ1-1; D might be TRBD1 (5 bases). Sample: peripheral blood. The sequence was collected from a woman older than 75 with active or convalescent COVID-19. For the CDR3, the DNA is TGTGCCAGCAGCGCCTTGCTCGGGGGTACCACTGAAGCTTTCTTT. Protein product: CASSALLGGTTEAFF. Combining the CDR3 with reference TRBV5-1 and TRBJ1-1 gives the whole variable domain KAGVTQTPRYLIKTRGQQVTLSCSPISGHRSVSWYQQTPGQGLQFLFEYFSETQRNKGNFPGRFSGRQFSNSRSEMNVSTLELGDSALYLCASSALLGGTTEAFFGQGTRLTVV.